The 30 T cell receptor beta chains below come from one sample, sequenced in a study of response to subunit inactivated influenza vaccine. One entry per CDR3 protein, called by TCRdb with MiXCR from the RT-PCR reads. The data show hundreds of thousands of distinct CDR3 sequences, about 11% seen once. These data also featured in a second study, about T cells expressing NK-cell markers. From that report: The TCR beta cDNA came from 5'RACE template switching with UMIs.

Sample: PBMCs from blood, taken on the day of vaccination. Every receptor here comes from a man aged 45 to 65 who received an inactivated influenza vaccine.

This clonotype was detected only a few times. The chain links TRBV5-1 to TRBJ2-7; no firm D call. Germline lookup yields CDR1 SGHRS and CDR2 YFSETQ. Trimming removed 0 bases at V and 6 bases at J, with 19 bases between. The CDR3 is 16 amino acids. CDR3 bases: TGCGCCAGCAGCTTGGAACAGTCCAGCGTCCCCGTCGAGCAGTACTTC. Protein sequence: CASSLEQSSVPVEQYF.

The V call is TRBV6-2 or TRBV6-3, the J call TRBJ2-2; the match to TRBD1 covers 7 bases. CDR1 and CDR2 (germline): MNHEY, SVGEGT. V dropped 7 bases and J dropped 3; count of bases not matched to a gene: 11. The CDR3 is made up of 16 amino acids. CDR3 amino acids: CASKTRTGADTGELFF. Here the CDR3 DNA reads TGTGCCAGCAAGACCCGAACAGGGGCCGACACCGGGGAGCTGTTTTTT.

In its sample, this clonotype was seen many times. This chain's CDR3 is CASRAPLRTSGTYNEQFF. For the CDR3, the DNA is TGTGCCAGCAGGGCACCTCTCCGGACTAGCGGGACCTACAATGAGCAGTTCTTC. This chain uses TRBV2 with TRBJ2-1, with 12 bases matching TRBD2. There are 18 residues in the CDR3. Germline values: CDR1 SNHLY, CDR2 FYNNEI. V was pared by 6 bases and J by 2 bases, with 11 bases of the junction left unmatched. The whole variable domain, remainder taken from reference TRBV2 and TRBJ2-1, is EPEVTQTPSHQVTQMGQEVILRCVPISNHLYFYWYRQILGQKVEFLVSFYNNEISEKSEIFDDQFSVERPDGSNFTLKIRSTKLEDSAMYFCASRAPLRTSGTYNEQFFGPGTRLTVL.

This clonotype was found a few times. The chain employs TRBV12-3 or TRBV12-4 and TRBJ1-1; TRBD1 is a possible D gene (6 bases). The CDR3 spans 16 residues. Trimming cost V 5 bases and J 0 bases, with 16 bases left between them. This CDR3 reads CASSPGRGRMNTEAFF. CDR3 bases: TGTGCCAGCAGTCCCGGCAGGGGACGGATGAACACTGAAGCTTTCTTT.

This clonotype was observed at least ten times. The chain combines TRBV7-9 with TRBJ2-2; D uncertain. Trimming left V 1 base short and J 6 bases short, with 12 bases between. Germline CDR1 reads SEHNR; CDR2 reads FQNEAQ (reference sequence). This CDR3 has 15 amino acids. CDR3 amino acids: CASSLDGSIPGELFF. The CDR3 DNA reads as TGTGCCAGCAGCTTAGATGGCTCAATCCCCGGGGAGCTGTTTTTT.

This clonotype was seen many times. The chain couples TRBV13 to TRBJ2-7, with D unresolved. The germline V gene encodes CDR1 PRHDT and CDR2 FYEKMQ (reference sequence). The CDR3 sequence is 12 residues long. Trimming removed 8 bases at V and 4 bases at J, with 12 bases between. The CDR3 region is CASGKGLYEQYF. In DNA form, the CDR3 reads TGTGCCAGCGGAAAGGGCCTATACGAGCAGTACTTC.

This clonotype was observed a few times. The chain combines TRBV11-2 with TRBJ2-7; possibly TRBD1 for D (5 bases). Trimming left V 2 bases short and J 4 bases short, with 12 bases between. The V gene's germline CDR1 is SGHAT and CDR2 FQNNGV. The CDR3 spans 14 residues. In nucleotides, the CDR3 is TGTGCCAGCAGCTTAAGGTCTCGGACATACGAGCAGTACTTC. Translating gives CASSLRSRTYEQYF.

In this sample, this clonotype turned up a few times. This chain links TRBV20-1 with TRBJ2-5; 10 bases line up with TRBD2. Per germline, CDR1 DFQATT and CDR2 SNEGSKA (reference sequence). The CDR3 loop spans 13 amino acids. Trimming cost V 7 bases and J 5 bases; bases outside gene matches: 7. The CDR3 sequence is CSVKREGRETQYF. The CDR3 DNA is TGCAGTGTCAAGCGGGAGGGCCGTGAGACCCAGTACTTC.

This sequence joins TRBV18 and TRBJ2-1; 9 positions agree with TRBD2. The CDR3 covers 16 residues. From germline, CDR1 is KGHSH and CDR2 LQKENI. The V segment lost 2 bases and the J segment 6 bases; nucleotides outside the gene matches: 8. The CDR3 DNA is TGTGCCAGCTCACCAACGGAATTAGCGGGAGCCAATGAGCAGTTCTTC. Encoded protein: CASSPTELAGANEQFF.

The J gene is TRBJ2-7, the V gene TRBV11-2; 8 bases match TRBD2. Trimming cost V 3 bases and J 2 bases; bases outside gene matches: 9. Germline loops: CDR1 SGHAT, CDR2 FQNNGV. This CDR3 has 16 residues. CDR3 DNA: TGTGCCAGCAGCTTGTTCGCCAGCGGGAGAACCTACGAGCAGTACTTC. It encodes CASSLFASGRTYEQYF.

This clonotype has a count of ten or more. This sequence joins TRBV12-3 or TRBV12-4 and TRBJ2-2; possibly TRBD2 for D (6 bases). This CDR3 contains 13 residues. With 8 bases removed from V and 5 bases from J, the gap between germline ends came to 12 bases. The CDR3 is CASGLGGTGELFF. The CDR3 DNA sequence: TGTGCCAGCGGCTTGGGGGGAACCGGGGAGCTGTTTTTT.

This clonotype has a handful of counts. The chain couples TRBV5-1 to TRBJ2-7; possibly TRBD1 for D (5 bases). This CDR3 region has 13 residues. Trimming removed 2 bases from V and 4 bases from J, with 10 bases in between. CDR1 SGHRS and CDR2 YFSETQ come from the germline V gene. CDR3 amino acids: CASSLYQGYEQYF. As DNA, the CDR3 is TGCGCCAGCAGCTTATACCAGGGATACGAGCAGTACTTC. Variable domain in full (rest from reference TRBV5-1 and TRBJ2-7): KAGVTQTPRYLIKTRGQQVTLSCSPISGHRSVSWYQQTPGQGLQFLFEYFSETQRNKGNFPGRFSGRQFSNSRSEMNVSTLELGDSALYLCASSLYQGYEQYFGPGTRLTVT.

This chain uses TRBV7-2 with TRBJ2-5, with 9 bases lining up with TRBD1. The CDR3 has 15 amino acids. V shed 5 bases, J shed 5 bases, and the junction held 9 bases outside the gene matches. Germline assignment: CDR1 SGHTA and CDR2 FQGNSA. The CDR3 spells CASSIQGAGWETQYF. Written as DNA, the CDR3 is TGTGCCAGCAGCATACAGGGGGCAGGGTGGGAGACCCAGTACTTC.

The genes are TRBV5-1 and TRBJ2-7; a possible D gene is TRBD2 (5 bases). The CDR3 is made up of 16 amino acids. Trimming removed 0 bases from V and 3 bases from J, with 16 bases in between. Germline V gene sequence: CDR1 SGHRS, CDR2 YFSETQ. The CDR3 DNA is TGCGCCAGCAGCTTGGCGCCCGGGGTTCAGGTCTACGAGCAGTACTTC. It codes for CASSLAPGVQVYEQYF.

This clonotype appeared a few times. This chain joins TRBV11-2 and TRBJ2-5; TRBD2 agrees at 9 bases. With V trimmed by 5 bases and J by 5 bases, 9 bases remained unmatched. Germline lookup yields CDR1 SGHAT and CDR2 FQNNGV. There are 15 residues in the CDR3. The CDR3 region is CASSGKAGGPETQYF. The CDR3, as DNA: TGTGCCAGCAGCGGAAAGGCGGGAGGGCCTGAGACCCAGTACTTC.

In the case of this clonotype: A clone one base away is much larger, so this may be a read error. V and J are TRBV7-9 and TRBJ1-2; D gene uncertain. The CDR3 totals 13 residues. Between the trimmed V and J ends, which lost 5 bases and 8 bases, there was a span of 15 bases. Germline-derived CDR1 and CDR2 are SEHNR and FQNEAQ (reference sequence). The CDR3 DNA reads TGTGCCAGCAGCGAGATTGCCCCTATAGGCTACACCTTC. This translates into CASSEIAPIGYTF. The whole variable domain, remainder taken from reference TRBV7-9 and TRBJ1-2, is DTGVSQNPRHKITKRGQNVTFRCDPISEHNRLYWYRQTLGQGPEFLTYFQNEAQLEKSRLLSDRFSAERPKGSFSTLEIQRTEQGDSAMYLCASSEIAPIGYTFGSGTRLTVV.

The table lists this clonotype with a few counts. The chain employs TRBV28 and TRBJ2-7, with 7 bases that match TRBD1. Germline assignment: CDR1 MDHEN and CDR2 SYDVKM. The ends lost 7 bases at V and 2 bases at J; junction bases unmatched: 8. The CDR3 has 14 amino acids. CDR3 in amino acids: CASTPGQTTYEQYF. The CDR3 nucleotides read TGTGCCAGCACCCCGGGACAGACCACCTACGAGCAGTACTTC.

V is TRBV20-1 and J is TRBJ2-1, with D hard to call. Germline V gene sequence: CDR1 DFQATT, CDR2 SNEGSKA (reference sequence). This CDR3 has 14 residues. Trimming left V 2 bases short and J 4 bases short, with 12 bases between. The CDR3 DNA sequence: TGCAGTGCTAGACCTCCCGGAGAGTACAATGAGCAGTTCTTC. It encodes CSARPPGEYNEQFF.

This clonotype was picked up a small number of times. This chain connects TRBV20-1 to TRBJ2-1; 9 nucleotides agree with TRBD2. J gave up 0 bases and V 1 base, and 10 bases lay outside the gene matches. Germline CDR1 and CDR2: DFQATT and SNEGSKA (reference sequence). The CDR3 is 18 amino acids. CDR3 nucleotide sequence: TGCAGTGCTAGAGGAGTTCTAGCGGGAAAGAGCTCCTACAATGAGCAGTTCTTC. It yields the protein CSARGVLAGKSSYNEQFF.

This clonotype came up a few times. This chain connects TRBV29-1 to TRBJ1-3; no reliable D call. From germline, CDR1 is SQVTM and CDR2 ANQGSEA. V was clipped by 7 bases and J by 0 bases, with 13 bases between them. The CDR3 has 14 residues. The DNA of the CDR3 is TGCAGCGCCGGCACAGCTAGCTCTGGAAACACCATATATTTT. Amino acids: CSAGTASSGNTIYF.

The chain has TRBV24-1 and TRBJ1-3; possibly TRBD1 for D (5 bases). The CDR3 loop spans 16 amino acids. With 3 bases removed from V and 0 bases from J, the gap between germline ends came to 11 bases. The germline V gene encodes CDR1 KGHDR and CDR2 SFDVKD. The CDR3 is CATSDAGRDSGNTIYF. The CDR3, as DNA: TGTGCCACCAGTGATGCGGGACGGGACTCTGGAAACACCATATATTTT.

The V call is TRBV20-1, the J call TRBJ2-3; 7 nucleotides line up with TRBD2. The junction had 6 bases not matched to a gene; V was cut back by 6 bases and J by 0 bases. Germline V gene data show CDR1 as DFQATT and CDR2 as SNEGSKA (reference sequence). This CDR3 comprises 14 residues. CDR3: CSAGEGYSTDTQYF. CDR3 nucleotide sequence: TGCAGTGCGGGGGAGGGGTATAGCACAGATACGCAGTATTTT.

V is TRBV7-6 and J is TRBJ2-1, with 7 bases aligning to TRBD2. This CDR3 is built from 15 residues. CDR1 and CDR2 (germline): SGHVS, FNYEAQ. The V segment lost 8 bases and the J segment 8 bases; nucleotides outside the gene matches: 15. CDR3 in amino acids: CASSWGGTGVHEQFF. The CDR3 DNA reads TGTGCCAGCTCCTGGGGAGGGACCGGGGTCCATGAGCAGTTCTTC.

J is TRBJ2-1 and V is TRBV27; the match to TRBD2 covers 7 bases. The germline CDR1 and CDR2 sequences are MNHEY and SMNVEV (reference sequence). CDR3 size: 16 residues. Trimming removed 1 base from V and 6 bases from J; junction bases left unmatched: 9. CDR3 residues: CASSLLDYRGVNEQFF. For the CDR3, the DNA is TGTGCCAGCAGTTTATTGGACTACCGGGGGGTCAATGAGCAGTTCTTC.

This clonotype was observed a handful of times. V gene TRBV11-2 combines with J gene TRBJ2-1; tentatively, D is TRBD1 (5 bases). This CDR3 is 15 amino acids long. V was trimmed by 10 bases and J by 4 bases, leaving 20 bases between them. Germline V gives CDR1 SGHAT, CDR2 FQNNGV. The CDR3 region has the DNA TGTGCCACCCAAAAAAGCCAGGGTTCTTACAATGAGCAGTTCTTC. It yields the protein CATQKSQGSYNEQFF.

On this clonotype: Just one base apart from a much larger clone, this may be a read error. CDR3 coding DNA: TGTGCCATCAGTGAGTCTGCGGAACGGAATGAGCAGTTCTTC. This codes for CAISESAERNEQFF. V gene TRBV10-3 combines with J gene TRBJ2-1; D not certain. V was trimmed by 0 bases and J by 7 bases, leaving 10 bases between them. This CDR3 is built from 14 residues. Germline loops: CDR1 ENHRY, CDR2 SYGVKD.

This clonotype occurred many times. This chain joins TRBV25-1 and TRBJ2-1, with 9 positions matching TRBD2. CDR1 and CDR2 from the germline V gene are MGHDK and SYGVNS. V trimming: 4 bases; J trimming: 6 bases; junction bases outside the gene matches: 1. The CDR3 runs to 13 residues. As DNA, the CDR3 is TGTGCCAGCAGTGTGCGGGGGGGCAATGAGCAGTTCTTC. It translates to CASSVRGGNEQFF.

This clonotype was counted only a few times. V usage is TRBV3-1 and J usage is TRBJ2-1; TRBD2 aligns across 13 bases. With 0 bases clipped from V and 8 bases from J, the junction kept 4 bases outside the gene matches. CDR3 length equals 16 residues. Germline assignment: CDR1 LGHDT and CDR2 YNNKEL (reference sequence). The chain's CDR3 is CASSQDRTSGGYEQFF. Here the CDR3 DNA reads TGTGCCAGCAGCCAAGACCGGACTAGCGGGGGCTATGAGCAGTTCTTC.

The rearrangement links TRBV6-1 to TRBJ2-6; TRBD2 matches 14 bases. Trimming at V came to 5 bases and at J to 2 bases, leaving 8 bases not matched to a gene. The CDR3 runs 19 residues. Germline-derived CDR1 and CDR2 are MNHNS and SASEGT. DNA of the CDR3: TGTGCCAGCAGTCGCGACCGACTAGCGGGAGGGCCTGGGGCCAACGTCCTGACTTTC. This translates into CASSRDRLAGGPGANVLTF.

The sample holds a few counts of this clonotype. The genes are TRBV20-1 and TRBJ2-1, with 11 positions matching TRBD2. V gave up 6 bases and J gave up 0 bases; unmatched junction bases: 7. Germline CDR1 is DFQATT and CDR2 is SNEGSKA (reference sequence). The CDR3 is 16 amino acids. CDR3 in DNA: TGCAGTGCCAAGACTAGCGGGATCCCCTCCTACAATGAGCAGTTCTTC. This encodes CSAKTSGIPSYNEQFF.